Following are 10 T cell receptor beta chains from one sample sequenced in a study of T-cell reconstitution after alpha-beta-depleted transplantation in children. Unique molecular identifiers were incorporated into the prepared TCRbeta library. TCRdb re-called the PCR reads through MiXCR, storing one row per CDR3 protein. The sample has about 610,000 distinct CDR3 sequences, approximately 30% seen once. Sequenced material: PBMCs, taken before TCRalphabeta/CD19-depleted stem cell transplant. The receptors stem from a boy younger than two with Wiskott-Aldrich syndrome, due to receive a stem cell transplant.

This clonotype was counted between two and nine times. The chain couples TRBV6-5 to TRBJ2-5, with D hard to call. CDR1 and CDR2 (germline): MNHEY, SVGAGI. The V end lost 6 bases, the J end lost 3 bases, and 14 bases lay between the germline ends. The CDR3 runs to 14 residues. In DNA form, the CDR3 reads TGTGCCAGCAGCCCCGGGTTGAACAAAGAGACCCAGTACTTC. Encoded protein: CASSPGLNKETQYF.

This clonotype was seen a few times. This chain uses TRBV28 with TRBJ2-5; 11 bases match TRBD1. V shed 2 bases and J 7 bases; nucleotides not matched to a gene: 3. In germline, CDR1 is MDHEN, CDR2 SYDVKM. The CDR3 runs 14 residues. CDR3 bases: TGTGCCAGCAGTTTAGGCGGGACAGGGGGGACCCAGTACTTC. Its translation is CASSLGGTGGTQYF.

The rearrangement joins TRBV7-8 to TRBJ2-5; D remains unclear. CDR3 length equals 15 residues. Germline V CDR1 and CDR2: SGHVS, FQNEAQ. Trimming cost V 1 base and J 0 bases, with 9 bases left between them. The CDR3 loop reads CASSLVRQNQETQYF. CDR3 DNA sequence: TGTGCCAGCAGCTTAGTAAGACAAAACCAAGAGACCCAGTACTTC.

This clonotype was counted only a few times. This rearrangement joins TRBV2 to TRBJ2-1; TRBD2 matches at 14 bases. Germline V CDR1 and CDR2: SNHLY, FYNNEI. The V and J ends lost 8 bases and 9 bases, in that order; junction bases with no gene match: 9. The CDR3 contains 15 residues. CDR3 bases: TGTGCCAGCGAGTCCGGGACTAGCGGGAGTAGTGAGCAGTTCTTC. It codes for CASESGTSGSSEQFF.

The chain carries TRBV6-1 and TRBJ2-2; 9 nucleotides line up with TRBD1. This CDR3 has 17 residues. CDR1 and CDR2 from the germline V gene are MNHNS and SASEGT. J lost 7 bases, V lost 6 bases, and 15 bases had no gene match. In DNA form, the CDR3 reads TGTGCCAGCAGGGGGAACCCCGAGACAGGGGGTATCGGGGAGCTGTTTTTT. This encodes CASRGNPETGGIGELFF.

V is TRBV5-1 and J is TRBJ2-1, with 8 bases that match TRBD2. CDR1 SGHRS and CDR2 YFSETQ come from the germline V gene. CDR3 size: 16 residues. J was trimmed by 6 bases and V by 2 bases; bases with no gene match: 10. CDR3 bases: TGCGCCAGCAGCTTCATTAGCGGGACTGGTCTCAATGAGCAGTTCTTC. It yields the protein CASSFISGTGLNEQFF. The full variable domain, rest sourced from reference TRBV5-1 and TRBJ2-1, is KAGVTQTPRYLIKTRGQQVTLSCSPISGHRSVSWYQQTPGQGLQFLFEYFSETQRNKGNFPGRFSGRQFSNSRSEMNVSTLELGDSALYLCASSFISGTGLNEQFFGPGTRLTVL.

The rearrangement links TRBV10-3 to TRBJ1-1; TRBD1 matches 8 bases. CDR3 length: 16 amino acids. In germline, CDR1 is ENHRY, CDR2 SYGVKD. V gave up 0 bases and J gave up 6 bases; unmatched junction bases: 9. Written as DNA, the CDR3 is TGTGCCATCAGTGAGTCCAACAGGGGGAGAGGGGCTGAAGCTTTCTTT. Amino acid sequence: CAISESNRGRGAEAFF.

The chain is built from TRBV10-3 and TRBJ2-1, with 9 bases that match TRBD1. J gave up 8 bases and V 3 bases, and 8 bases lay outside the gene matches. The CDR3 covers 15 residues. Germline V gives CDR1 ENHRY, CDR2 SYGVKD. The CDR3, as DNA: TGTGCCATCAGTGATAGTACAGGGGGCTCGCATGAGCAGTTCTTC. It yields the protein CAISDSTGGSHEQFF.

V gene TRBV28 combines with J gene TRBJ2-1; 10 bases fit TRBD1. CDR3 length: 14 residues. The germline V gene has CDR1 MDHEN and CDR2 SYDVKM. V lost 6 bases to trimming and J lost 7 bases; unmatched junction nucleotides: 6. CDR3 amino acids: CASRVPGQGNEQFF. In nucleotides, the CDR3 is TGTGCCAGCAGGGTCCCGGGACAGGGGAATGAGCAGTTCTTC.

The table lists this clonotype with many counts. The CDR3 sequence is CASSLNGETQYF. CDR3 coding DNA: TGTGCCAGCAGCTTAAACGGGGAGACCCAGTACTTC. The chain carries TRBV11-2 and TRBJ2-5, with D hard to call. The length of the CDR3 is 12 residues. Germline lookup yields CDR1 SGHAT and CDR2 FQNNGV. The V end was cut by 2 bases, the J end by 5 bases, with 6 bases between.